Sequencing of this T cell receptor beta chain was carried out in a study of T cells after yellow fever vaccination. This clonotype has more than one count but fewer than ten. Its specificity is not known. It was through 5'RACE template switching that TCR cDNA was made, with a universal primer site and UMIs added. TCRdb used MiXCR to reprocess the 5' RACE reads, holding one entry per CDR3 protein. Of 250,000 to 350,000 distinct CDR3 sequences in the sample, approximately 4% were seen once. General study findings and limits: Only a minor proportion of clonotypes was detected across both CD4 and CD8 compartments. The secondary response was weaker but peaked faster, day 5 versus 15. The booster saw the reappearance of most primary-vaccination clones (roughly 95% CD4, about 88% CD8).

The CDR3 is 17 amino acids. CDR1 is SGHTA and CDR2 is FQGNSA in the germline V gene. V lost 2 bases and J 3 bases, leaving 18 bases between the germline ends. Material: PBMCs, obtained 15 days after the yellow fever booster vaccination. This clonotype was obtained from a young man who received the YFV17D yellow fever vaccine. V and J are TRBV7-2 and TRBJ2-3; D perhaps matches TRBD1 (7 bases). CDR3 nucleotide sequence: TGTGCCAGCAGCTTAACCCACAGGGGAGGATTTACAGATACGCAGTATTTT. This gives the protein CASSLTHRGGFTDTQYF.